These 3 T cell receptor beta chains were sequenced from one sample in a study of blood T cell repertoires in COVID-19. Sequenced by immunoSEQ multiplex PCR; TCRdb stores in-frame clones only, minus some. Of about 93,000 clones listed, 85% to 90% were seen once; the top ten hold around 1.5%. Sequences were obtained from peripheral blood. The source is a human donor with active COVID-19. The donor label of this sample is uncertain.

In nucleotides, the CDR3 is TGTGCCAGCAGTAACCGGGCTACAGGCCGACACAATCAGCCCCAGCATTTT. Its protein product is CASSNRATGRHNQPQHF. This chain links TRBV28 with TRBJ1-5; possibly TRBD1 for D (5 bases). CDR1 MDHEN and CDR2 SYDVKM come from the germline V gene. V lost 5 bases and J 3 bases, leaving 20 bases between the germline ends. The CDR3 is 17 residues long. The full variable domain, its missing parts supplied by reference TRBV28 and TRBJ1-5, is DVKVTQSSRYLVKRTGEKVFLECVQDMDHENMFWYRQDPGLGLRLIYFSYDVKMKEKGDIPEGYSVSREKKERFSLILESASTNQTSMYLCASSNRATGRHNQPQHFGDGTRLSIL.

J is TRBJ1-2 and V is TRBV2, with TRBD1 matching over 9 bases. The V gene end was trimmed by 6 bases and the J gene end by 4 bases; junction bases not matched to a gene: 6. The germline CDR1 and CDR2 sequences are SNHLY and FYNNEI. The CDR3 runs 14 residues. This CDR3 reads CASRGTGNAYGYTF. CDR3 in DNA: TGTGCCAGCAGGGGGACAGGGAATGCCTATGGCTACACCTTC.

The chain links TRBV10-1 to TRBJ2-2, with D possibly matching TRBD2 (6 bases). With 3 bases removed from V and 0 bases from J, the gap between germline ends came to 14 bases. This CDR3 is 17 amino acids long. Looked up from germline, CDR1 is WNHNN and CDR2 is SYGVQD (reference sequence). CDR3 residues: CASSDLGDFTNTGELFF. The CDR3 DNA sequence: TGCGCCAGCAGTGATCTGGGGGACTTCACGAACACCGGGGAGCTGTTTTTT.